This TCR beta chain was sequenced during a study of CD8 T cells in ankylosing spondylitis. Study-wide points: Certain motif variants had earlier appeared in reactive arthritis synovial fluid and blood. The study looked at matched synovial fluid samples from ankylosing spondylitis patients. Disease-linked clones were reported to be significantly enriched there.

This clonotype has more than one count but fewer than ten. As yet, its antigen is unknown. CDR1 and CDR2 from the germline V gene are DFQATT and SNEGSKA (reference sequence). V lost 0 bases, J lost 3 bases, and 20 bases lay in between. The CDR3 is 18 amino acids. 5'-RACE, quantitative and with molecular barcodes, yielded the TCR beta libraries. Each CDR3 protein is one row after TCRdb ran MiXCR on the 5' RACE reads. This table holds 37,000 or so distinct CDR3 sequences, 15% to 20% found once. The gene calls are TRBV20-1 and TRBJ1-4; the D gene is possibly TRBD1 (6 bases). This clonotype was sampled from a male donor with ankylosing spondylitis or in good health (not recorded which). Sequencing used blood. The CDR3 DNA reads as TGCAGTGCTAGAGATGGGAGGGTTATGGACAGTTCTAATGAAAAACTGTTTTTT. It encodes CSARDGRVMDSSNEKLFF.